This T cell receptor beta chain was obtained from a study of T cell clonality in common variable immunodeficiency. This clone was observed at least ten times. Sequencing ends 3 residues short of the CDR3 end; the germline J gene provides the rest. Assay: immunoSEQ multiplex PCR; the TCRdb copy retains only in-frame clones and omits some. This sample comprises about 30,000 clones, none seen once only. The CDR3 is made up of 15 amino acids. V was trimmed by 2 bases and J by 8 bases, leaving 13 bases between them. Germline-derived CDR1 and CDR2 are KGHSH and LQKENI. The origin of this receptor is a person aged 18-70 years in good health. The sample was peripheral blood mononuclear cells. The J gene is TRBJ1-6, the V gene TRBV18; maybe TRBD1 (5 bases). This CDR3 reads CASSPRSEGHSPLHF. The CDR3 DNA, read in part, is TGTGCCAGCTCACCAAGGTCCGAGGGGCATTCACCC.